What follows is one T cell receptor (beta chain) and its context. No antigen is known for it. No quality values exist for individual bases; no much larger clone is one base distant. The CDR3 sequence holds 16 residues, the cysteine and phenylalanine included. CDR3 DNA is the only sequence kept; it has 48 bases, read in frame from the first base. CDR1 and CDR2 were assigned from the germline V gene as MNHEY and SVGAGI. Trimming accounts for 0 bases at V and 2 bases at J, while the number of junction bases matched to no gene is 2. The donors belonged to the validation cohort of under 150 subjects, which was separate from the roughly 700-subject first cohort. Libraries came from the immunoSEQ multiplex PCR assay. The original methods were these. A statistical classification framework was built to diagnose cytomegalovirus status from the catalog of TCR beta chain sequences. This is the immuneACCESS table as TCRdb keeps it, with only in-frame sequences that have V and J called. A part of the clones is gone; compared with another copy, unresolved V genes explain less than half, and the rest is unexplained. V and J calls and clone size are as listed in that table; D and trimming were resolved from the DNA. This sample comprises about 160,000 clones, approximately 89% of them detected only once. The top ten hold 4.2% of the sample.

The data stem from a study of cytomegalovirus exposure and HLA in healthy donors listed by TCRdb under 2017. In the study overall: According to a later analysis, the 110 or so validation repertoires were produced on the same platform as the roughly 720 repertoires of the first cohort. The study aimed to test whether signatures of past pathogen exposure could be identified by cataloging public T cell receptors. A separate validation cohort of roughly 110 different subjects was used in addition to the approximately 640-subject first cohort. High-throughput TCR immunosequencing, statistical association of individual TCRs with disease status, and machine learning were combined to predict cytomegalovirus infection status. General study outcomes and caveats: It was suggested by the authors that the approach could potentially be generalized to other disease states and immunological phenotypes. In vitro tests confirmed that a few of the cytomegalovirus-associated TCR beta chains recognize cytomegalovirus antigens. The classifier was reported to diagnose cytomegalovirus status with high specificity and sensitivity in both the original and validation cohorts. The validation cohort had no HLA typing available for a later analysis, so co-occurrence within that cohort was assessed over all 130 or so repertoires. Across donors, most TCR sequences were observed very rarely, whereas some public TCRs were present in many individuals. A total of about 180 TCR beta chains were listed by the study as associated with cytomegalovirus. Subsequent analysis determined that TCRs grouped into clusters in the first cohort also showed a tendency toward co-occurrence across the 120 validation repertoires, and approximately 93% of cluster scores exceeded 0.

Source material: PBMCs. The rearrangement combines TRBV6-5 with TRBJ2-1; 9 middle bases align to TRBD2. This receptor was obtained from a young man in good health and CMV-seropositive. CDR3 loop: CASSYSGLAPYNEQFF. Here is the DNA: TGTGCCAGCAGTTACTCTGGACTAGCGCCCTACAATGAGCAGTTCTTC.